This T cell receptor (beta chain) was identified in a study of Graves' ophthalmopathy and Graves' hyperthyroidism listed by TCRdb under 2018. Regarding the complete study: Stable hyperthyroidism was defined as no progression to ophthalmopathy within 18 months of follow-up. The study used signatures of the TCR beta repertoire to tell Graves' ophthalmopathy apart from Graves' hyperthyroidism and to predict which patients would progress to ophthalmopathy. In total, around 130 blood samples were TCR-sequenced: around 42 ophthalmopathy, some 75 hyperthyroidism and approximately 17 hyperthyroidism-to-ophthalmopathy patients. To explore V-J signatures that separate ophthalmopathy from hyperthyroidism, a discovery set of approximately 100 patients was enrolled, consisting of about 43 with ophthalmopathy and about 60 with stable hyperthyroidism. For independent validation, a separate cohort was made up of 18 hyperthyroidism patients plus 17 patients who later progressed from hyperthyroidism to ophthalmopathy. In more than five hyperthyroidism patients, the T-cell repertoires found in thyroid tissue were compared with those found in blood. Following sampling, methimazole starting at 30 mg daily was administered to hyperthyroidism patients, and high-dose intravenous methylprednisolone was administered to ophthalmopathy patients. Broad study findings and their caveats: In validation, the model predicted ophthalmopathy progression with over 60% sensitivity and 72.22% specificity; fewer than 15 predicted patients were CT-confirmed with GO in a median of roughly 6.8 months. No statistical method was used to predetermine the sample size, and group allocation was not hidden from the investigators. Most expanded thyroid clonotypes with a frequency above 0.001 also appeared in blood, which suggests that blood repertoires may reflect the immune response in the thyroid. The 13-signature model separated ophthalmopathy from stable hyperthyroidism with approximately 90% sensitivity and about 81% specificity in cross-validation, and 80%/75% in the test set.

This clonotype was observed at least ten times. The target of this receptor is not known. One base away there is no much larger clone; base qualities are not given. Hyperthyroidism patients were newly diagnosed, were aged 18 to 65 years, and had a disease duration under 2 months. Patients with other autoimmune diseases, uncontrolled infections, pregnancy or lactation were excluded from the study. Diagnosis relied on clinical symptoms, serum thyroxine, TRAb, thyroid ultrasound and orbital computed tomography. Total RNA was extracted using Trizol reagent, and RNA quality was checked on an Agilent 2100 Bioanalyzer. For repertoire sequencing, TCR beta CDR3 regions were amplified from RNA transcripts. HTBI primers and the Qiagen OneStep RT-PCR kit were used in a first-round RT-PCR, which was followed by a second-round multiplex PCR, size selection and purification. Libraries were sequenced on an Illumina HiSeq2000 using paired-end 100 bp reads. On the authors' methods: SOAPnuke was used to process the reads, throwing out any read that had adapters, had uncalled bases, had a mean Phred below 15, or lacked an exact constant-primer or identifier match. COPE v1.2.5 was used to merge the high-quality paired reads. Clonotypes were defined as unique nucleotide sequences and were aligned to IMGT TRB V, D and J references using MiTCR v1.1. Analysis was restricted to V-J combinations with a frequency above 0.0001, which covered over 98% of repertoires. For each V-J combination, a TCR clonal expansion and chaos score was defined as the ratio of F50 clonal expansion to chaos observed in the TCRdist matrix. Welch's t-statistics and random forest were used to reduce the features to some 13 V-J combinations, which were then used as input to a naive Bayes classifier. The Morisita-Horn index was used to measure how similar the thyroid and blood repertoires were. TCRdb took the public reads, trimmed them with fastp at Q25, ran MiXCR for clone calling and kept in-frame beta chains. Records with the same CDR3 protein are collapsed into one entry carrying the most frequent genes and DNA. The V and J calls were not made by the authors but by TCRdb's processing. Within this sample are over a million distinct CDR3 sequences, with about 36% of them counted one time only. The ten largest clones take up around 10% of the sample.

Counted from cysteine to phenylalanine, this CDR3 has 14 amino acids. Of the read, only the CDR3 DNA is kept; its 42 bases are in frame from base 1. The junction carries 20 bases between V and J, which are trimmed by 10 bases and 8 bases respectively. For CDR1 and CDR2, the germline V gene lists SNHLY and FYNNEI. This TCR was recovered from an adult man with Graves' hyperthyroidism. Here the chain combines TRBV2 and TRBJ1-4; TRBD1 is perhaps the D gene, given 6 matching bases. The specimen sequenced was peripheral blood or thyroid tissue (not recorded which). The CDR3 reads as follows: CATRPGEGTEKLFF. The nucleotides are TGTGCCACCAGACCAGGGGAGGGTACAGAAAAACTGTTTTTT.